This T cell receptor (beta chain) was sequenced for a study of Ad26.COV2.S vaccination and SARS-CoV-2 variants (dated by TCRdb to about 2021). Regarding the study in general: Donors in the vaccine arm were drawn from COV1001, a phase I-IIa trial of Ad26.COV2.S in healthy adults that was multicentre, randomized, double-blind and placebo-controlled. Ad26.COV2.S was administered intramuscularly at a dose of 5x10^10 or 1x10^11 viral particles, either as one shot or as two shots given 56 days apart. Sequencing of the TCRbeta repertoire served to evaluate the specificity and breadth of SARS-CoV-2-reactive T cell receptors following Ad26.COV2.S vaccination. A total of around 32 samples were included in the TCR-sequenced set, comprising around 19 Ad26.COV2.S vaccine recipients, 5 placebo recipients and 8 SARS-CoV-2 convalescent individuals. Trial participants were randomized into five groups of five: low-dose or high-dose Ad26.COV2.S given once or twice, or placebo on both occasions. Investigators did not know the trial group allocation while performing experiments and assessing outcomes.

The immunoSEQ Assay was used to sequence TCRbeta CDR3 regions. After extraction, genomic DNA underwent amplification by bias-controlled multiplex PCR, followed by high-throughput sequencing. As for the authors' bioinformatics: To quantify the absolute abundance of each unique TCRbeta CDR3 region, sequences were collapsed and filtered. T cell fraction was estimated by normalizing TCRbeta template counts to usable DNA, which was measured by amplifying reference genes present in all nucleated cells. Repertoire TCRs were annotated as SARS-CoV-2-specific by exact matching of V gene, CDR3 amino acid sequence and J gene to a known reactive TCR set. The reference SARS-CoV-2 TCR set came from MIRA and was filtered for enrichment in COVID-19-positive ImmuneCODE repertoires, removing public or cross-reactive TCRs. Using the MIRA antigens, annotated TCRs were further analysed by specific ORF or by position within an ORF. Breadth was defined as annotated unique rearrangements over total unique productive rearrangements; depth was the summed frequency of those rearrangements. TCR breadth was compared between groups using two-sided Wilcoxon rank-sum tests. TCRdb took this table from immuneACCESS and kept in-frame rearrangements with V and J called. Such tables lack part of the clones; where checked against another copy, unresolved V genes explain under half of the gap, and the rest is unexplained. The DNA gave D and trimming, while V, J and clone size come from that table. The sample table holds approximately 410,000 clones, of which roughly 90% were seen once. The ten largest clones represent around 3.6% of the sample.

Notes on this clone: The antigen it binds to is not known. It has no much larger one-base neighbor in the sample; base qualities were not kept.

The treatment or condition label on this specimen signifies: about 20 received Ad26.COV2.S at low or high dose, single or two shots; about five received placebo; per-sample allocation not given. Repertoires of vaccine and placebo recipients were sequenced from samples taken on day 63 after the first injection. In Cohort 1b, around 25 adults aged 18-55 years were enrolled at a single site in Boston, USA, between 29 July and 7 August 2020. As a vaccine, Ad26.COV2.S was a replication-incompetent adenovirus type 26 vector that expressed a prefusion-stabilized SARS-CoV-2 spike protein derived from the original Wuhan strain. Taken from the germline V gene (reference sequence), the CDR1 and CDR2 loops are LNHDA and SQIVND. Including the terminal cysteine and phenylalanine, the CDR3 comprises 17 residues. The read is trimmed to its CDR3 DNA, 51 bases read in frame from base 1. A distance of 18 bases separates the germline ends of V and J, which lose 2 bases and 4 bases respectively.

Results the study describes overall, beyond this receptor: Vaccine and placebo recipients had comparable non-spike TCR breadth, which fits with the vaccine containing only spike. The study lacked the statistical power to compare responses across vaccine doses or regimens. Ad26.COV2.S recipients had higher spike-specific TCR breadth than placebo recipients (P = 0.0014). After vaccination, spike-specific CD8+ and CD4+ T cell responses were reported to show substantial breadth. According to the authors, total T cell responses may have been underestimated by the TCR breadth and depth analyses.

The receptor chain draws on TRBV19 and TRBJ1-5, with no confident D gene call. This sample comprised peripheral blood, obtained in a trial of Ad26.COV2.S vaccine versus placebo. This receptor was taken from a person aged 18-60 years who received the Ad26.COV2.S COVID-19 vaccine or a placebo. The CDR3 region reads CASSIWEVRVGNQPQHF. The DNA is as follows: TGTGCCAGTAGTATATGGGAGGTTAGGGTAGGGAATCAGCCCCAGCATTTT.